This T cell receptor beta chain was sequenced during a study of blood T cell repertoires in COVID-19. Seattle cases were enrolled at active infection and followed longitudinally. The V gene's germline CDR1 is SGHAT and CDR2 FQNNGV. CDR3 length equals 13 residues. Trimming left V 3 bases short and J 4 bases short, with 6 bases between. Only in-frame clones appear in the TCRdb table, and some are missing; sequencing was by immunoSEQ multiplex PCR. The sample has over 90,000 clones, around 87% seen once. The chain carries TRBV11-2 and TRBJ1-4, with D hard to call. Sequenced sample: peripheral blood. The TCR originated in a woman aged 45-60 years with COVID-19, enrolled during active disease. The CDR3 sequence is CASSLGHNEKLFF. In nucleotides, the CDR3 is TGTGCCAGCAGCTTGGGCCATAATGAAAAACTGTTTTTT.